These 9 T cell receptor beta chains were all obtained from the same sample, sequenced in a study of CD8+ T cells in alopecia areata. RNA was extracted and reverse transcribed into cDNA as the sequencing template. Generated by immunoSEQ multiplex PCR, the TCRdb table keeps only in-frame clones and is missing some. Altogether some 110,000 clones are present, roughly two fifths being singletons, with the ten largest covering approximately 2.8%. The sequenced sample was CD4+ T cells sorted from blood. The receptors shown here come from a human donor with alopecia areata.

This clone was counted a few times. V is TRBV29-1 and J is TRBJ2-3, with D perhaps matching TRBD1 (6 bases). Trimming cost V 7 bases and J 2 bases, with 16 bases left between them. Germline CDR1 reads SQVTM; CDR2 reads ANQGSEA. CDR3 size: 14 residues. The CDR3 region is CSGTGMGDTDTQYF. DNA for the CDR3: TGCAGCGGAACAGGGATGGGGGACACAGATACGCAGTATTTT.

The V and J genes are TRBV5-1 and TRBJ2-3; 10 bases map to TRBD2. CDR1 is SGHRS and CDR2 is YFSETQ in the germline V gene. V lost 4 bases and J lost 1; bases outside the gene matches: 3. The CDR3 sequence is 15 residues long. CDR3 bases: TGCGCCAGCAGCGCCGGGACTAGCGGCACAGATACGCAGTATTTT. Its translation is CASSAGTSGTDTQYF. Looking up the rest from reference TRBV5-1 and TRBJ2-3 gives the full variable domain: KAGVTQTPRYLIKTRGQQVTLSCSPISGHRSVSWYQQTPGQGLQFLFEYFSETQRNKGNFPGRFSGRQFSNSRSEMNVSTLELGDSALYLCASSAGTSGTDTQYFGPGTRLTVL.

Regarding this clone: The same CDR3 arises from other DNA sequences in this sample as well. The chain links TRBV5-4 to TRBJ2-5, with no clear D. The CDR3 loop spans 11 amino acids. V dropped 2 bases and J dropped 4 bases, with 3 bases sitting between them. Germline loops: CDR1 SGHNT, CDR2 YYREEE (reference sequence). As DNA, the CDR3 is TGTGCCAGCAGCTTTTCAGAGACCCAGTACTTC. As protein: CASSFSETQYF.

V and J are TRBV30 and TRBJ2-7; 13 nucleotides line up with TRBD2. The J segment lost 10 bases and the V segment lost 5 bases, leaving 11 bases of the junction unmatched. CDR3 length: 14 residues. Germline V gene lookup returns CDR1 GTSNPN and CDR2 SVGIG (reference sequence). CDR3 loop: CAWAVGLAGDSQYF. The DNA for the CDR3 is TGTGCCTGGGCCGTCGGACTAGCGGGAGACTCTCAGTACTTC.

The chain recombines TRBV29-1 with TRBJ1-2; 9 bases fit TRBD1. This CDR3 is 10 amino acids long. With 5 bases clipped from V and 8 bases from J, the junction kept 0 bases outside the gene matches. Germline assignment: CDR1 SQVTM and CDR2 ANQGSEA. CDR3 protein: CSVTGGGYTF. The CDR3 nucleotides read TGCAGCGTTACAGGGGGCGGCTACACCTTC.

This clone appeared once. The chain has TRBV30 and TRBJ1-3; TRBD1 is a possible D gene (5 bases). This CDR3 is built from 11 residues. Trimming took 3 bases from V and 9 from J, leaving 9 bases between them. Germline V CDR1 and CDR2: GTSNPN, SVGIG (reference sequence). CDR3 in DNA: TGTGCCTGGAGGTCAGGGTTCACCATATATTTT. This sequence encodes CAWRSGFTIYF.

In its sample, this clone was seen a few times. The chain joins TRBV28 to TRBJ2-1, with 12 bases that match TRBD2. J lost 8 bases, V lost 5 bases, and 7 bases had no gene match. CDR3 length equals 15 residues. The germline V gene has CDR1 MDHEN and CDR2 SYDVKM. The CDR3 region has the DNA TGTGCCAGCAGTCACGGACTAGCGGGATCGGATGAGCAGTTCTTC. It specifies CASSHGLAGSDEQFF.

A few counts support this clone. The V and J genes are TRBV7-2 and TRBJ2-1; D is uncertain. Trimming left V 5 bases short and J 15 bases short, with 17 bases between. CDR3 size: 12 residues. Germline CDR1 is SGHTA and CDR2 is FQGNSA. CDR3 sequence (DNA): TGTGCCAGCAGCCCAGCTAGTTTTGTATGGTTCTTC. Its protein is CASSPASFVWFF.

The gene calls are TRBV5-1 and TRBJ2-2; 7 bases are a match to TRBD1. The CDR3 is 15 amino acids. The ends lost 4 bases at V and 4 bases at J; junction bases unmatched: 7. The germline gives CDR1 SGHRS, CDR2 YFSETQ. Here the CDR3 reads CASSDATGFTGELFF. The CDR3 DNA reads TGCGCCAGCAGCGACGCGACAGGGTTCACCGGGGAGCTGTTTTTT. The whole variable domain, remainder taken from reference TRBV5-1 and TRBJ2-2, is KAGVTQTPRYLIKTRGQQVTLSCSPISGHRSVSWYQQTPGQGLQFLFEYFSETQRNKGNFPGRFSGRQFSNSRSEMNVSTLELGDSALYLCASSDATGFTGELFFGEGSRLTVL.